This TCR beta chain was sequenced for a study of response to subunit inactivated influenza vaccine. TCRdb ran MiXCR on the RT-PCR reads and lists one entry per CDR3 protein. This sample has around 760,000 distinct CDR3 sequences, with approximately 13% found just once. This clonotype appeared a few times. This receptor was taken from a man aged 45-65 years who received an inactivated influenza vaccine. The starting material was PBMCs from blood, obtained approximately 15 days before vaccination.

CDR3 in DNA: TGTGCCACCAGCAGAAGTGGGGGTCCACCAGATACGCAGTATTTT. The encoded protein is CATSRSGGPPDTQYF. The rearrangement uses TRBV15 and TRBJ2-3, with D perhaps matching TRBD1 or TRBD2 (5 bases each). Trimming removed 2 bases at V and 4 bases at J, with 13 bases between. CDR1 and CDR2 from the germline V gene are LNHNV and YYDKDF (reference sequence). CDR3 length: 15 amino acids.